This passage covers 30 T cell receptor beta chains from one sample sequenced in a study of post-analysis software for immune sequencing data. Points from the study as a whole: Patients used five TRBV segments, including TRBV5-6, TRBV5-1 and TRBV20-1, more often than controls.

The antigens these receptors bind are not known. Presence of unique molecular identifiers characterized the TCR beta cDNA libraries. TCRdb reprocessed the PCR reads with MiXCR, giving one entry per CDR3 protein. In the table there are around 400,000 distinct CDR3 sequences, around 33% of which are singletons. The source material was blood. The receptors come from a girl between 10 and 17 years old with multiple sclerosis.

The sample holds a few counts of this clonotype. V gene TRBV29-1 combines with J gene TRBJ2-1, with D perhaps matching TRBD1 (6 bases). CDR1 is SQVTM, CDR2 ANQGSEA, per germline. The CDR3 runs 15 residues. V lost 2 bases to trimming and J lost 9 bases, with 20 bases between them. CDR3 in amino acids: CSVEMLQGKNSEQFF. CDR3 in DNA: TGCAGCGTTGAAATGCTACAGGGAAAGAATAGTGAGCAGTTCTTC.

V and J are TRBV28 and TRBJ2-3; D is ambiguous. Germline V CDR1 and CDR2: MDHEN, SYDVKM. The CDR3 has 13 residues. V lost 5 bases to trimming and J lost 4 bases, with 10 bases between them. CDR3 DNA: TGTGCCAGCAGTCGGACGGGCTCAGATACGCAGTATTTT. It specifies CASSRTGSDTQYF.

The chain links TRBV7-6 to TRBJ2-5; 8 positions agree with TRBD1. Trimming at V came to 2 bases and at J to 13 bases, leaving 6 bases not matched to a gene. Germline CDR1 is SGHVS and CDR2 is FNYEAQ. CDR3 length: 12 amino acids. Here the CDR3 reads CASSLHGQGAYF. CDR3 DNA sequence: TGTGCCAGCAGCTTACACGGACAGGGAGCGTACTTC. Full variable domain (remainder filled in from reference TRBV7-6 and TRBJ2-5): GAGVSQSPRYKVTKRGQDVALRCDPISGHVSLYWYRQALGQGPEFLTYFNYEAQQDKSGLPNDRFSAERPEGSISTLTIQRTEQRDSAMYRCASSLHGQGAYFGPGTRLLVL.

This clonotype was picked up a small number of times. The V gene is TRBV7-9, the J gene TRBJ2-3; 7 bases line up with TRBD2. V lost 5 bases and J lost 2; bases outside the gene matches: 10. CDR1 is SEHNR and CDR2 is FQNEAQ in the germline V gene (reference sequence). The CDR3 has 16 residues. In DNA form, the CDR3 reads TGTGCCAGCAGCCCCGCTGCGGGGGAGTTCACAGATACGCAGTATTTT. Protein sequence: CASSPAAGEFTDTQYF.

This clonotype has only a few counts. The chain recombines TRBV5-1 with TRBJ2-2; TRBD1 might be the D (6 bases). Germline CDR1 and CDR2: SGHRS and YFSETQ. The CDR3 is 15 residues long. Trimming took off 3 bases at V and 0 bases at J, with 9 bases between the two ends. The CDR3 is CASSSGASNTGELFF. DNA of the CDR3: TGCGCCAGCAGCTCAGGGGCTTCGAACACCGGGGAGCTGTTTTTT. The entire variable domain, with the rest obtained from reference TRBV5-1 and TRBJ2-2, is as follows: KAGVTQTPRYLIKTRGQQVTLSCSPISGHRSVSWYQQTPGQGLQFLFEYFSETQRNKGNFPGRFSGRQFSNSRSEMNVSTLELGDSALYLCASSSGASNTGELFFGEGSRLTVL.

This clonotype was seen a few times. The V call is TRBV10-3, the J call TRBJ2-7; TRBD1 or TRBD2 may be the D gene (5 bases each). The germline CDR1 and CDR2 sequences are ENHRY and SYGVKD. V was pared by 0 bases and J by 4 bases, with 16 bases between. The CDR3 covers 16 residues. The CDR3, as DNA: TGTGCCATCAGTGAGTCGATCCGGGGCGAAGGATACGAGCAGTACTTC. Translating it yields CAISESIRGEGYEQYF.

The chain combines TRBV5-1 with TRBJ1-1, with a possible D match to TRBD1 (6 bases). Germline V gene lookup returns CDR1 SGHRS and CDR2 YFSETQ. Trimming took 0 bases from V and 0 from J, leaving 6 bases between them. The CDR3 covers 14 residues. The CDR3: CASSLDRVNTEAFF. In DNA, the CDR3 is TGCGCCAGCAGCTTGGACAGGGTGAACACTGAAGCTTTCTTT. The whole variable domain, remainder taken from reference TRBV5-1 and TRBJ1-1, is KAGVTQTPRYLIKTRGQQVTLSCSPISGHRSVSWYQQTPGQGLQFLFEYFSETQRNKGNFPGRFSGRQFSNSRSEMNVSTLELGDSALYLCASSLDRVNTEAFFGQGTRLTVV.

This clonotype was observed many times. Mismatch with germline at one junction end may stem from a read error. The chain combines TRBV5-1 with TRBJ2-7; TRBD1 matches 10 bases. This CDR3 has 14 amino acids. Germline V gene lookup returns CDR1 SGHRS and CDR2 YFSETQ. The CDR3 DNA reads TGTGCCAGCAGTTCTAGGACAGGGGGCTACGAGCAGTACTTC. Translating it yields CASSSRTGGYEQYF.

This clonotype came up many times. V and J are TRBV7-2 and TRBJ2-5; 8 bases match TRBD2. Germline CDR1 and CDR2: SGHTA and FQGNSA. V lost 5 bases and J lost 7; bases outside the gene matches: 9. This CDR3 is built from 14 residues. CDR3 nucleotide sequence: TGTGCCAGCAGCCCAGCGGGGGCCGAAGGGACCCAGTACTTC. Translating gives CASSPAGAEGTQYF.

This clonotype was seen a few times. The chain links TRBV7-9 to TRBJ1-1; 10 bases fit TRBD1. The germline gives CDR1 SEHNR, CDR2 FQNEAQ (reference sequence). The junction had 7 bases not matched to a gene; V was cut back by 8 bases and J by 1 base. This CDR3 is built from 15 residues. CDR3 bases: TGTGCCAGCGGAAGAGGGGACAGGGGGAACACTGAAGCTTTCTTT. It encodes CASGRGDRGNTEAFF.

This clonotype was recorded at least ten times. The J gene is TRBJ2-3, the V gene TRBV20-1, with 8 bases lining up with TRBD1. The CDR3 consists of 13 residues. V was clipped by 6 bases and J by 1 base; unmatched bases: 3. Per the germline V gene, CDR1 is DFQATT and CDR2 is SNEGSKA (reference sequence). In nucleotides, the CDR3 is TGCAGTGCCACAGGGGGAGGCACAGATACGCAGTATTTT. Translation gives CSATGGGTDTQYF.

The chain has TRBV30 and TRBJ1-5; possibly TRBD1 for D (6 bases). V shed 1 base and J shed 9 bases, with 10 bases lying between them. Germline V gene sequence: CDR1 GTSNPN, CDR2 SVGIG (reference sequence). This CDR3 comprises 12 residues. As DNA, the CDR3 is TGTGCCTGGAGTGAAGGGGGTAGGCCCCAGCATTTT. This codes for CAWSEGGRPQHF.

This clonotype was counted only a few times. The V gene is TRBV12-3 or TRBV12-4, the J gene TRBJ2-7; 10 positions match TRBD1. V shed 3 bases, J shed 2 bases, and the junction held 1 base outside the gene matches. This CDR3 region has 14 residues. The CDR3 nucleotides are TGTGCCAGCAGTTTTGACAGGGGGCCCTACGAGCAGTACTTC. Its translation is CASSFDRGPYEQYF.

With regard to this clonotype: Compared with germline, one end of the junction differs, possibly owing to a read error. This sequence joins TRBV7-9 and TRBJ1-4; no reliable D call. The CDR3 consists of 12 residues. The germline V gene encodes CDR1 SEHNR and CDR2 FQNEAQ (reference sequence). Written as DNA, the CDR3 is TGTGCCAGCAGCTCCCAAAATGAAGAACTGTTTTTT. It codes for CASSSQNEELFF. The full variable domain, rest sourced from reference TRBV7-9 and TRBJ1-4, is DTGVSQNPRHKITKRGQNVTFRCDPISEHNRLYWYRQTLGQGPEFLTYFQNEAQLEKSRLLSDRFSAERPKGSFSTLEIQRTEQGDSAMYLCASSSQNEELFFGSGTQLSVL.

In the case of this clonotype: A junction end diverges from the germline sequence, so it may reflect a read error. The chain links TRBV11-2 to TRBJ1-2; 8 bases are a match to TRBD1. The germline gives CDR1 SGHAT, CDR2 FQNNGV. This CDR3 spans 15 amino acids. The chain's CDR3 is CASRLGTGANCGYTF. CDR3 DNA sequence: TGTGCCAGCAGACTAGGGACAGGCGCTAACTGTGGCTACACCTTC.

This clonotype has only a few counts. The V and J genes are TRBV5-5 and TRBJ1-2; TRBD1 aligns across 7 bases. In germline, CDR1 is SGHKS, CDR2 YYEKEE (reference sequence). The CDR3 length is 17 residues. V dropped 0 bases and J dropped 3; count of bases not matched to a gene: 11. Written as DNA, the CDR3 is TGTGCCAGCAGCTTGGGGACCCAGACAGGGCCATACTATGGCTACACCTTC. It encodes CASSLGTQTGPYYGYTF.

The sample holds a few counts of this clonotype. The chain joins TRBV12-3 or TRBV12-4 to TRBJ2-5, with D perhaps TRBD2 (5 bases). The V end lost 7 bases, the J end lost 2 bases, and 11 bases lay between the germline ends. This CDR3 region has 13 residues. CDR3 protein: CASTSGLQETQYF. The DNA of the CDR3 is TGTGCCAGCACTTCCGGACTGCAAGAGACCCAGTACTTC.

This clonotype was recorded a few times. The chain carries TRBV2 and TRBJ2-7; tentative D call: TRBD1 (5 bases). CDR1 SNHLY and CDR2 FYNNEI come from the germline V gene. Between the trimmed V and J ends, which lost 8 bases and 2 bases, there was a span of 13 bases. This CDR3 has 13 residues. In nucleotides, the CDR3 is TGTGCCAGCTCGTCCAGGGCTCCCTACGAGCAGTACTTC. It specifies CASSSRAPYEQYF.

The chain carries TRBV7-6 and TRBJ2-5, with TRBD1 identical over 7 bases. The CDR3 has 14 amino acids. Trimming cost V 5 bases and J 4 bases; bases outside gene matches: 7. The germline V gene encodes CDR1 SGHVS and CDR2 FNYEAQ. This chain's CDR3 is CASSMTGFGETQYF. In nucleotides, the CDR3 is TGTGCCAGCAGCATGACAGGGTTCGGAGAGACCCAGTACTTC.

The table lists this clonotype with a few counts. Germline and junction disagree at one end, which may indicate a read error. The V and J genes are TRBV12-3 or TRBV12-4 and TRBJ2-1; tentatively, D is TRBD2 (7 bases). The CDR3 runs to 17 residues. DNA of the CDR3: TGTGCCAGCAGCCCCTCGGGGGGCCCCCCGAATTACAATGAGCAGTTTTTC. It specifies CASSPSGGPPNYNEQFF.

The rearrangement joins TRBV7-6 to TRBJ2-1; 7 bases are a match to TRBD1. In germline, CDR1 is SGHVS, CDR2 FNYEAQ. Trimming cost V 5 bases and J 5 bases; bases outside gene matches: 12. CDR3 size: 16 residues. CDR3 region: CASSPPGGPINNEQFF. CDR3 bases: TGTGCCAGCAGCCCCCCAGGGGGACCGATAAACAATGAGCAGTTCTTC.

In its sample, this clonotype was seen many times. The chain recombines TRBV20-1 with TRBJ2-5, with 9 bases aligning to TRBD2. The V segment lost 5 bases and the J segment 2 bases; nucleotides outside the gene matches: 6. The CDR3 covers 14 residues. Germline V gives CDR1 DFQATT, CDR2 SNEGSKA (reference sequence). The CDR3 loop reads CSALAGVTQETQYF. CDR3 sequence (DNA): TGCAGTGCTTTAGCGGGGGTCACACAAGAGACCCAGTACTTC.

The chain joins TRBV19 to TRBJ2-1, with D maybe TRBD1 (5 bases). With 0 bases removed from V and 8 bases from J, the gap between germline ends came to 8 bases. The CDR3 covers 13 residues. The germline V gene has CDR1 LNHDA and CDR2 SQIVND (reference sequence). CDR3 protein: CASSIDRGYEQFF. The CDR3 nucleotides read TGTGCCAGTAGTATAGATAGGGGCTATGAGCAGTTCTTC.

This clonotype was seen more than once but under ten times. The chain combines TRBV18 with TRBJ1-2; possible D gene TRBD1, 5 bases. This CDR3 has 18 residues. CDR1 and CDR2 (germline): KGHSH, LQKENI. V lost 2 bases and J 2 bases, leaving 21 bases between the germline ends. The CDR3 reads CASSPNPLRGHQNYGYTF. The CDR3 DNA reads TGTGCCAGCTCACCAAACCCTCTCCGGGGCCATCAGAACTATGGCTACACCTTC.

The rearrangement joins TRBV7-2 to TRBJ2-4; D is possibly TRBD2 (7 bases). Germline CDR1 reads SGHTA; CDR2 reads FQGNSA. The CDR3 spans 16 residues. Trimming pared 0 bases from V and 4 bases from J, leaving 13 bases between. The CDR3 nucleotides are TGTGCCAGCAGCTTAGCGGGGGGGCCCAATAAAAACATTCAGTACTTC. Protein sequence: CASSLAGGPNKNIQYF.

V and J are TRBV6-5 and TRBJ2-4; 9 bases are a match to TRBD2. This CDR3 is 16 amino acids long. V was pared by 5 bases and J by 8 bases, with 13 bases of the junction left unmatched. The germline V gene has CDR1 MNHEY and CDR2 SVGAGI. The CDR3 bases are TGTGCCAGCAGTAACGGCCCCAGCGGGGGGTCGGACATTCAGTACTTC. It yields the protein CASSNGPSGGSDIQYF.

In nucleotides, the CDR3 is TGTGCCAGCAGTTGGACGGTCTTGAGCTCCTATAATTCACCCCTCCACTTT. This gives the protein CASSWTVLSSYNSPLHF. The V gene is TRBV6-2 or TRBV6-3, the J gene TRBJ1-6; D remains unclear. The germline V and J ends were trimmed by 4 bases and 0 bases, with 13 bases remaining between them. CDR1 and CDR2 from the germline V gene are MNHEY and SVGEGT. CDR3 length: 17 residues.

The V call is TRBV7-8, the J call TRBJ2-7; D remains ambiguous. V lost 1 base to trimming and J lost 3 bases, with 10 bases between them. The CDR3 extends over 14 amino acids. CDR1 and CDR2 (germline): SGHVS, FQNEAQ. In DNA form, the CDR3 reads TGTGCCAGCAGCTTAGGTCCGGTAAACTACGAGCAGTACTTC. Its protein is CASSLGPVNYEQYF.

The table lists this clonotype with a few counts. The V and J genes are TRBV4-3 and TRBJ2-3; D tentatively fits TRBD1 or TRBD2 (5 bases each). V was trimmed by 7 bases and J by 0 bases, leaving 17 bases between them. The germline V gene has CDR1 LGHNA and CDR2 YSLEER. The CDR3 has 16 residues. CDR3 loop: CASKNFGTDSTDTQYF. The CDR3 DNA reads TGCGCCAGCAAAAATTTCGGGACGGACAGCACAGATACGCAGTATTTT.

V and J are TRBV12-3 or TRBV12-4 and TRBJ1-3; D is uncertain. V lost 6 bases and J 1 base, leaving 13 bases between the germline ends. CDR3 length equals 15 residues. The CDR3 sequence is CASSSSWGSGNTIYF. As DNA, the CDR3 is TGTGCCAGCAGCTCGTCCTGGGGTTCTGGAAACACCATATATTTT.